Each of the 26 T cell receptor beta chains below was sequenced from the same sample in a study of T cell repertoires in cytomegalovirus infection. TCRdb independently ran MiXCR on the reads; one entry per CDR3 protein. The data hold about 490,000 distinct CDR3 sequences, with roughly 29% observed a single time. The sequenced sample consisted of PBMCs. The receptors come from a human donor in good health (CMV status not recorded). Some clones in this sample may be carry-over from other donors' samples.

V usage is TRBV28 and J usage is TRBJ1-4, with 7 bases identical to TRBD1. Per the germline V gene, CDR1 is MDHEN and CDR2 is SYDVKM. V was pared by 3 bases and J by 8 bases, with 6 bases of the junction left unmatched. The CDR3 is 14 residues long. For the CDR3, the DNA is TGTGCCAGCAGTTTCCTACAGGGGTTCGAAAAACTGTTTTTT. It encodes CASSFLQGFEKLFF.

The J gene is TRBJ2-1, the V gene TRBV3-1; the D gene could be TRBD1 or TRBD2 (5 bases each). Germline V gives CDR1 LGHDT, CDR2 YNNKEL (reference sequence). The CDR3 sequence is 16 residues long. Trimming took 0 bases from V and 5 from J, leaving 14 bases between them. The CDR3 nucleotides are TGTGCCAGCAGCCAAGATGGGGGAATGGGCAACAATGAGCAGTTCTTC. It codes for CASSQDGGMGNNEQFF.

Ten or more counts support this clonotype. This chain uses TRBV7-2 with TRBJ1-2, with 9 bases that match TRBD1. With V trimmed by 5 bases and J by 2 bases, 6 bases remained unmatched. This CDR3 has 15 residues. CDR1 SGHTA and CDR2 FQGNSA come from the germline V gene. The CDR3 bases are TGTGCCAGCAGCCTGGGGGGGACAGGGAACTATGGCTACACCTTC. It codes for CASSLGGTGNYGYTF. Together with reference TRBV7-2 and TRBJ1-2, the CDR3 gives the full variable domain: GAGVSQSPSNKVTEKGKDVELRCDPISGHTALYWYRQSLGQGLEFLIYFQGNSAPDKSGLPSDRFSAERTGGSVSTLTIQRTQQEDSAVYLCASSLGGTGNYGYTFGSGTRLTVV.

This clonotype was found many times. V gene TRBV7-2 combines with J gene TRBJ1-1, with no clear D. The CDR3 contains 12 residues. CDR1 SGHTA and CDR2 FQGNSA come from the germline V gene. With 1 base removed from V and 8 bases from J, the gap between germline ends came to 8 bases. The CDR3: CASSLGQAEAFF. In DNA form, the CDR3 reads TGTGCCAGCAGCTTAGGGCAGGCGGAAGCTTTCTTT.

The table lists this clonotype with many counts. The V call is TRBV7-2, the J call TRBJ2-5, with D possibly called TRBD1 or TRBD2 (5 bases each). Germline lookup yields CDR1 SGHTA and CDR2 FQGNSA. The CDR3 runs 14 residues. Trimming cost V 5 bases and J 4 bases, with 14 bases left between them. CDR3 bases: TGTGCCAGCAGCGATTTACGAGGGACAGAGACCCAGTACTTC. Translated, it gives CASSDLRGTETQYF.

This clonotype appeared many times. The V gene is TRBV12-3 or TRBV12-4, the J gene TRBJ2-3; the D is unclear. The CDR3 spans 12 residues. The germline V and J ends were trimmed by 3 bases and 4 bases, with 5 bases remaining between them. This chain's CDR3 is CASSFNPDTQYF. The CDR3 region has the DNA TGTGCCAGCAGTTTTAATCCAGATACGCAGTATTTT.

V usage is TRBV7-9 and J usage is TRBJ2-3, with 7 bases lining up with TRBD1. With 5 bases clipped from V and 14 bases from J, the junction kept 10 bases outside the gene matches. This CDR3 has 12 residues. Germline CDR1 and CDR2: SEHNR and FQNEAQ (reference sequence). CDR3 sequence: CASSPNQGQPYF. DNA for the CDR3: TGTGCCAGCAGCCCCAACCAGGGACAGCCGTATTTT.

This clonotype showed up just a few times. The chain employs TRBV6-2 or TRBV6-3 and TRBJ2-7, with 9 nucleotides matching TRBD2. Unmatched junction bases numbered 4, after V lost 0 bases and J lost 1 base. The CDR3 is 16 amino acids. Germline V gene data show CDR1 as MNHEY and CDR2 as SVGEGT. Written as DNA, the CDR3 is TGTGCCAGCAGTTACTCCTTAGCGGGAGTTTCCTACGAGCAGTACTTC. It is translated as CASSYSLAGVSYEQYF.

This chain joins TRBV7-9 and TRBJ2-1, with D maybe TRBD2 (6 bases). V shed 2 bases and J shed 3 bases, with 11 bases lying between them. CDR1 and CDR2 (germline): SEHNR, FQNEAQ (reference sequence). This CDR3 comprises 15 residues. The CDR3 DNA sequence: TGTGCCAGCAGCTTACGACTAGGTATCTACAATGAGCAGTTCTTC. It yields the protein CASSLRLGIYNEQFF. The variable domain in full, with the rest retrieved from reference TRBV7-9 and TRBJ2-1, is DTGVSQNPRHKITKRGQNVTFRCDPISEHNRLYWYRQTLGQGPEFLTYFQNEAQLEKSRLLSDRFSAERPKGSFSTLEIQRTEQGDSAMYLCASSLRLGIYNEQFFGPGTRLTVL.

In its sample, this clonotype was seen many times. The J gene is TRBJ1-4, the V gene TRBV7-6; D is unresolved. Trimming cost V 5 bases and J 11 bases, with 12 bases left between them. The germline V gene encodes CDR1 SGHVS and CDR2 FNYEAQ. This CDR3 comprises 12 residues. CDR3 nucleotides: TGTGCCAGCAGCCCAGATGGGAGGAAACTGTTTTTT. This encodes CASSPDGRKLFF.

The chain recombines TRBV7-9 with TRBJ1-1; D remains ambiguous. Trimming shortened V by 2 bases and J by 3 bases, and 7 bases separated the two germline ends. Germline V CDR1 and CDR2: SEHNR, FQNEAQ (reference sequence). The CDR3 contains 13 residues. CDR3 DNA sequence: TGTGCCAGCAGCTTACCTCGGGACACTGAAGCTTTCTTT. It codes for CASSLPRDTEAFF. Looking up the rest from reference TRBV7-9 and TRBJ1-1 gives the full variable domain: DTGVSQNPRHKITKRGQNVTFRCDPISEHNRLYWYRQTLGQGPEFLTYFQNEAQLEKSRLLSDRFSAERPKGSFSTLEIQRTEQGDSAMYLCASSLPRDTEAFFGQGTRLTVV.

The chain is built from TRBV10-3 and TRBJ1-1; a possible D gene is TRBD1 (5 bases). The CDR3 spans 15 residues. V was trimmed by 6 bases and J by 0 bases, leaving 14 bases between them. The germline V gene encodes CDR1 ENHRY and CDR2 SYGVKD. As DNA, the CDR3 is TGTGCCATCAGAGGGACCCAGGTCATGAACACTGAAGCTTTCTTT. As protein: CAIRGTQVMNTEAFF.

This clonotype was counted a single time. The rearrangement links TRBV20-1 to TRBJ2-1; unclear D gene. The V and J ends lost 5 bases and 9 bases respectively, with 8 bases between them. The CDR3 totals 10 residues. Germline loops: CDR1 DFQATT, CDR2 SNEGSKA (reference sequence). This CDR3 reads CSAGRIEQFF. The DNA for the CDR3 is TGCAGTGCTGGTAGAATTGAGCAGTTCTTC.

The chain links TRBV7-2 to TRBJ2-3, with D uncertain. This CDR3 is 14 amino acids long. V was pared by 1 base and J by 4 bases, with 9 bases between. The germline V gene encodes CDR1 SGHTA and CDR2 FQGNSA. CDR3 coding DNA: TGTGCCAGCAGCTTAGAGTCGGTCGCAGATACGCAGTATTTT. Amino acid sequence: CASSLESVADTQYF.

This clonotype was counted only a few times. This chain uses TRBV4-3 with TRBJ2-3; the D is unclear. Trimming pared 1 base from V and 2 bases from J, leaving 16 bases between. Germline CDR1 is LGHNA and CDR2 is YSLEER. CDR3 length: 17 amino acids. The CDR3 loop is CASSQGVGRTFTDTQYF. CDR3 DNA sequence: TGCGCCAGCAGCCAAGGGGTTGGCCGGACCTTCACAGATACGCAGTATTTT.

The sample holds a few counts of this clonotype. This chain links TRBV6-1 with TRBJ1-1; D remains unclear. CDR3 length: 13 residues. The V end lost 6 bases, the J end lost 1 base, and 9 bases lay between the germline ends. Germline CDR1 is MNHNS and CDR2 is SASEGT. DNA of the CDR3: TGTGCCAGCAGGTACCACAGGAACACTGAAGCTTTCTTT. Its translation is CASRYHRNTEAFF.

This clonotype occurred a few times. V usage is TRBV6-5 and J usage is TRBJ1-5; 9 nucleotides agree with TRBD1. Trimming took 6 bases from V and 0 from J; bases not matched to a gene: 9. The CDR3 consists of 17 residues. The germline CDR1 and CDR2 sequences are MNHEY and SVGAGI. The CDR3 protein is CASRSTGGGYSNQPQHF. CDR3 in DNA: TGTGCCAGCAGGTCCACAGGGGGCGGTTATAGCAATCAGCCCCAGCATTTT.

This clonotype turned up a few times. V and J are TRBV23-1 and TRBJ2-7; 7 nucleotides agree with TRBD1. TRBV23-1 is an ORF, with its function uncertain. Germline trimming cut 4 bases from V and 4 bases from J; bases unmatched to any gene: 16. The CDR3 is made up of 17 amino acids. The CDR3, as DNA: TGCGCCAGCAGTCTAACGCTACGGGACAGTTGTAGGTACGAGCAGTACTTC. Translated, it gives CASSLTLRDSCRYEQYF.

This clonotype occurred a few times. The chain joins TRBV25-1 to TRBJ2-1, with 13 bases that match TRBD2. Germline V gene lookup returns CDR1 MGHDK and CDR2 SYGVNS. V dropped 5 bases and J dropped 6; count of bases not matched to a gene: 10. CDR3 size: 17 residues. The CDR3 region has the DNA TGTGCCAGCAGTACCCTGGGAACTAGCGGGAGGGCCAATGAGCAGTTCTTC. It specifies CASSTLGTSGRANEQFF.

This clonotype was picked up many times. The chain couples TRBV7-8 to TRBJ2-3, with TRBD2 matching 8 bases. Trimming at V came to 1 base and at J to 5 bases, leaving 5 bases not matched to a gene. CDR3 length: 15 amino acids. Germline V gene data show CDR1 as SGHVS and CDR2 as FQNEAQ. The CDR3 here is CASSLVERELDTQYF. The CDR3 DNA reads as TGTGCCAGCAGCTTAGTGGAGCGGGAGTTAGATACGCAGTATTTT. Combining the CDR3 with reference TRBV7-8 and TRBJ2-3 gives the whole variable domain GAGVSQSPRYKVAKRGQDVALRCDPISGHVSLFWYQQALGQGPEFLTYFQNEAQLDKSGLPSDRFFAERPEGSVSTLKIQRTQQEDSAVYLCASSLVERELDTQYFGPGTRLTVL.

CDR3 region: CSVRSGETQYF. The DNA of the CDR3 is TGCAGCGTTCGGTCGGGGGAGACCCAGTACTTC. V is TRBV29-1 and J is TRBJ2-5, with D possibly TRBD2 on 5 matching bases. The V end was cut by 5 bases, the J end by 5 bases, with 9 bases between. This CDR3 is 11 amino acids long. Per germline, CDR1 SQVTM and CDR2 ANQGSEA.

This clonotype was detected many times. DNA of the CDR3: TGTGCCAGCAGTTTTCGACAGCCGGAAGAGACCCAGTACTTC. Its protein is CASSFRQPEETQYF. V and J are TRBV12-3 or TRBV12-4 and TRBJ2-5; a weak D match, TRBD1 (5 bases). V was cut by 3 bases and J by 3 bases, with 11 bases left in between. The CDR3 covers 14 residues.

The chain joins TRBV29-1 to TRBJ2-7; D is possibly TRBD2 (6 bases). The CDR3 is made up of 14 amino acids. V lost 6 bases and J lost 1, with 16 bases in between. Germline values: CDR1 SQVTM, CDR2 ANQGSEA. CDR3 coding DNA: TGCAGCGTGGGATTTCCGGGAGATTCCTACGAGCAGTACTTC. It is translated as CSVGFPGDSYEQYF.

The sample holds a few counts of this clonotype. This chain connects TRBV11-2 to TRBJ2-6, with a possible D match to TRBD1 (5 bases). Germline values: CDR1 SGHAT, CDR2 FQNNGV. This CDR3 comprises 16 residues. V was cut by 3 bases and J by 4 bases, with 13 bases left in between. CDR3 residues: CASSFTAGIGANVLTF. In nucleotides, the CDR3 is TGTGCCAGCAGCTTTACTGCAGGGATCGGGGCCAACGTCCTGACTTTC.

This sequence joins TRBV18 and TRBJ2-3; 8 nucleotides agree with TRBD2. With V trimmed by 3 bases and J by 5 bases, 7 bases remained unmatched. The CDR3 has 15 residues. The V gene's germline CDR1 is KGHSH and CDR2 LQKENI. The CDR3 DNA sequence: TGTGCCAGCTCACCTAAGCAGCTAGCGGGAGATACGCAGTATTTT. It is translated as CASSPKQLAGDTQYF.

A note on this clonotype: The junction departs from germline at one end; a sequencing error may be responsible. The genes are TRBV7-2 and TRBJ2-7; TRBD2 matches 13 bases. This CDR3 has 16 amino acids. Germline V gene sequence: CDR1 SGHTA, CDR2 FQGNSA. CDR3 bases: TGTGCCGGCAGCTTAGGACTAGCGGGAGTTGGTTACGAGCAGTACTTC. Its protein is CAGSLGLAGVGYEQYF.